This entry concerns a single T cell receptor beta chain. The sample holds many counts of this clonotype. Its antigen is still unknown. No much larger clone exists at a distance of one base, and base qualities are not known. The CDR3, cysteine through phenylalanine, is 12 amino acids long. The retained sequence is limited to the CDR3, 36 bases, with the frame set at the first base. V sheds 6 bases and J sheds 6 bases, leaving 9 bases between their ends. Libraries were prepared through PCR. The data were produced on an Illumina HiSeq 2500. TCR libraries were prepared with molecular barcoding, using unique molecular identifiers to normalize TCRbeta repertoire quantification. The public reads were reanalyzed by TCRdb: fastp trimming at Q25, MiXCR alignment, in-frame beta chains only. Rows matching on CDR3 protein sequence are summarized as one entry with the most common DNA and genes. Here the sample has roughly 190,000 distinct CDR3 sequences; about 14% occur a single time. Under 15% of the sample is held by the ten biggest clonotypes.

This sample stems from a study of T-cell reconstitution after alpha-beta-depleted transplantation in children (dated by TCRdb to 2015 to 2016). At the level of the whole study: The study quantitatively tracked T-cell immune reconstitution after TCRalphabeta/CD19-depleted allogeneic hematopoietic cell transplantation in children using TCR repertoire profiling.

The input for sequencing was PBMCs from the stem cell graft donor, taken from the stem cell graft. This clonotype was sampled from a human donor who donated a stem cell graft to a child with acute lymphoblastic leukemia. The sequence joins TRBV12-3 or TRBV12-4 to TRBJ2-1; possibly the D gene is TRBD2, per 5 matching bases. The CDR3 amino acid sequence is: CASSRGLNEQFF. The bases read TGTGCCAGCAGCCGCGGACTCAATGAGCAGTTCTTC.